Each of the 32 T cell receptor beta chains below was sequenced from the same sample in a study of cytomegalovirus exposure and HLA in healthy donors (dated 2017 in TCRdb). Receptors were amplified or captured by the immunoSEQ multiplex PCR assay. A mixture of 60 forward primers for TCR Vbeta segments and 13 reverse primers for TCR Jbeta segments was used in the multiplex PCR. Sourced from immuneACCESS, this table was stored by TCRdb with only in-frame sequences that have V and J called. A share of the clones is absent; for the studies checked, an unresolved V gene accounts for under half, and the remainder has no known explanation. For this sample the table gives over 150,000 clones, of which roughly 74% were detected only once. The ten largest make up over 2.5% of the sample. The material sequenced was PBMCs. These receptors all stem from a man between 18 and 29 years old in good health and CMV-seronegative.

The V call is TRBV4-3, the J call TRBJ1-1; a weak D match, TRBD1 (6 bases). Per germline, CDR1 LGHNA and CDR2 YSLEER. V shed 5 bases and J shed 2 bases, with 15 bases lying between them. The CDR3 is made up of 15 amino acids. The CDR3 nucleotides are TGCGCCAGCAGCTATGAAGGGGGGGGCAACACTGAAGCTTTCTTT. The encoded protein is CASSYEGGGNTEAFF.

This chain uses TRBV5-1 with TRBJ1-5, with 8 bases aligning to TRBD1. Unmatched junction bases numbered 2, after V lost 0 bases and J lost 3 bases. Germline values: CDR1 SGHRS, CDR2 YFSETQ. The length of the CDR3 is 15 residues. CDR3 coding DNA: TGCGCCAGCAGCTTGGGGACAGGGACCAATCAGCCCCAGCATTTT. Its protein is CASSLGTGTNQPQHF.

This chain connects TRBV7-2 to TRBJ2-2; D unclear. The CDR3 contains 14 residues. The germline V and J ends were trimmed by 6 bases and 5 bases, with 13 bases remaining between them. CDR1 and CDR2 from the germline V gene are SGHTA and FQGNSA. This chain's CDR3 is CASRSDWITGELFF. The CDR3 region has the DNA TGTGCCAGCAGATCCGACTGGATTACCGGGGAGCTGTTTTTT. Together with reference TRBV7-2 and TRBJ2-2, the CDR3 gives the full variable domain: GAGVSQSPSNKVTEKGKDVELRCDPISGHTALYWYRQSLGQGLEFLIYFQGNSAPDKSGLPSDRFSAERTGGSVSTLTIQRTQQEDSAVYLCASRSDWITGELFFGEGSRLTVL.

This clone was seen only a few times. The J gene is TRBJ1-6, the V gene TRBV7-2; possible D gene TRBD1, 5 bases. Trimming removed 0 bases at V and 10 bases at J, with 16 bases between. Germline lookup yields CDR1 SGHTA and CDR2 FQGNSA. This CDR3 contains 16 residues. CDR3 protein: CASSLAVWQGESPLHF. The CDR3 DNA sequence: TGTGCCAGCAGCTTAGCGGTGTGGCAGGGTGAATCACCCCTCCACTTT.

The V gene is TRBV7-2, the J gene TRBJ2-4; D possibly corresponds to TRBD1 (8 bases). The CDR3 has 12 amino acids. Between the trimmed V and J ends, which lost 11 bases and 5 bases, there was a span of 13 bases. CDR1 and CDR2 (germline): SGHTA, FQGNSA. The DNA for the CDR3 is TGTGCCTCACAGGGGGGGCAAAACATTCAGTACTTC. It codes for CASQGGQNIQYF.

The rearrangement joins TRBV5-1 to TRBJ2-7, with 8 nucleotides matching TRBD2. Germline lookup yields CDR1 SGHRS and CDR2 YFSETQ. The length of the CDR3 is 14 residues. After removal of 4 bases from V and 0 bases from J, the junction contained 3 bases not matched to a gene. The CDR3, as DNA: TGCGCCAGCAGCCCTAGCGGGTACTCCTACGAGCAGTACTTC. It yields the protein CASSPSGYSYEQYF.

The CDR3 here is CASTVDRGEGQPQHF. CDR3 in DNA: TGTGCCAGCACGGTAGACAGGGGAGAAGGTCAGCCCCAGCATTTT. The chain joins TRBV2 to TRBJ1-5; 8 bases map to TRBD1. This CDR3 has 15 amino acids. From germline, CDR1 is SNHLY and CDR2 FYNNEI. The V gene end was trimmed by 7 bases and the J gene end by 6 bases; junction bases not matched to a gene: 11.

The rearrangement joins TRBV19 to TRBJ1-6; 8 bases align to TRBD1. The CDR3 has 17 amino acids. CDR1 LNHDA and CDR2 SQIVND come from the germline V gene (reference sequence). The V and J ends lost 5 bases and 5 bases, in that order; junction bases with no gene match: 11. This CDR3 reads CASSDYTGGKDNSPLHF. CDR3 bases: TGTGCCAGTAGTGACTACACAGGGGGAAAGGATAATTCACCCCTCCACTTT.

This clone was seen a few times. The V gene is TRBV11-1, the J gene TRBJ2-7; D may be TRBD1 (6 bases). Trimming stripped 3 bases from V and 4 bases from J, with 10 bases between. Germline V gives CDR1 SGHAT, CDR2 FQDESV (reference sequence). The CDR3 sequence is 13 residues long. The CDR3 protein is CASSFNQGYEQYV. The DNA of the CDR3 is TGTGCCAGCAGCTTTAACCAGGGGTACGAGCAGTACGTC.

A remark on this clone: One end of the junction fails to match germline, which may point to a read error. CDR3 protein: CASSSTSGAKNSQYF. CDR3 in DNA: TGTGCCAGCAGCTCCACTAGCGGCGCCAAAAACAGTCAGTACTTC. The chain recombines TRBV5-6 with TRBJ2-4; TRBD2 matches 8 bases. The CDR3 spans 15 residues. Germline-derived CDR1 and CDR2 are SGHDT and YYEEEE.

This clone has a single count. CDR3 nucleotides: TGTGCCAGCAGTTTTCACCCTACTACTTTTGGCTACACCTTC. It encodes CASSFHPTTFGYTF. The chain couples TRBV28 to TRBJ1-2; D gene ambiguous. The CDR3 is 14 residues long. Germline assignment: CDR1 MDHEN and CDR2 SYDVKM. V dropped 3 bases and J dropped 7 bases, with 15 bases sitting between them.

The V and J genes are TRBV4-3 and TRBJ2-1, with D unresolved. Germline lookup yields CDR1 LGHNA and CDR2 YSLEER. Between the trimmed V and J ends, which lost 1 base and 8 bases, there was a span of 15 bases. CDR3 length equals 15 residues. CDR3 residues: CASSQGGGPHDEQFF. DNA of the CDR3: TGCGCCAGCAGCCAAGGCGGCGGCCCCCACGATGAGCAGTTCTTC.

A single count supports this clone. V usage is TRBV19 and J usage is TRBJ1-1; tentatively, D is TRBD1 (5 bases). Germline CDR1 reads LNHDA; CDR2 reads SQIVND (reference sequence). Trimming stripped 3 bases from V and 0 bases from J, with 11 bases between. The CDR3 loop spans 15 amino acids. This CDR3 is CASSMPPGLNTEAFF. CDR3 sequence (DNA): TGTGCCAGTAGTATGCCACCAGGGCTGAACACTGAAGCTTTCTTT.

The rearrangement uses TRBV7-2 and TRBJ2-3; 7 positions match TRBD2. The CDR3 runs 17 residues. Germline CDR1 reads SGHTA; CDR2 reads FQGNSA. V dropped 0 bases and J dropped 1; count of bases not matched to a gene: 7. CDR3 sequence (DNA): TGTGCCAGCAGCTTAGCAGGGAGGGGAGGCGGCACAGATACGCAGTATTTT. It specifies CASSLAGRGGGTDTQYF.

The chain couples TRBV5-1 to TRBJ2-5; the D is unclear. The CDR3 length is 14 residues. The V and J ends lost 4 bases and 2 bases respectively, with 12 bases between them. Germline CDR1 is SGHRS and CDR2 is YFSETQ. CDR3 region: CASSRLQQQETQYF. The CDR3 bases are TGCGCCAGCAGCCGCCTACAGCAACAAGAGACCCAGTACTTC.

This clone was detected only once. This chain connects TRBV10-1 to TRBJ1-1; D is undetermined. The CDR3 runs 14 residues. Trimming left V 5 bases short and J 4 bases short, with 14 bases between. Germline CDR1 is WNHNN and CDR2 is SYGVQD (reference sequence). The CDR3 spells CASSTGQASTEAFF. The CDR3 bases are TGCGCCAGCAGTACCGGTCAGGCGAGCACTGAAGCTTTCTTT.

V is TRBV5-1 and J is TRBJ2-7; TRBD1 agrees at 7 bases. CDR1 and CDR2 from the germline V gene are SGHRS and YFSETQ. There are 14 residues in the CDR3. The V and J ends lost 2 bases and 1 base, in that order; junction bases with no gene match: 3. The CDR3 loop is CASSFRQGSYEQYF. Here the CDR3 DNA reads TGCGCCAGCAGCTTCCGACAGGGTTCCTACGAGCAGTACTTC.

The sample holds a few counts of this clone. The chain joins TRBV11-2 to TRBJ2-2; 13 bases map to TRBD2. Germline CDR1 SGHAT, CDR2 FQNNGV. V lost 4 bases and J lost 6; bases outside the gene matches: 8. This CDR3 contains 17 residues. CDR3 sequence (DNA): TGTGCCAGCAGCTCATATGGACTAGCGGGGGACGCCGGGGAGCTGTTTTTT. Protein product: CASSSYGLAGDAGELFF.

The V call is TRBV2, the J call TRBJ2-1, with D perhaps matching TRBD1 (6 bases). The V end was cut by 8 bases, the J end by 6 bases, with 17 bases between. Germline lookup yields CDR1 SNHLY and CDR2 FYNNEI. The CDR3 is 14 residues long. The CDR3 here is CASGPRGKVNEQFF. The DNA for the CDR3 is TGTGCCAGCGGACCCAGGGGTAAGGTCAATGAGCAGTTCTTC.

The V gene is TRBV5-1, the J gene TRBJ2-3, with D tentatively TRBD2 (6 bases). The CDR3 has 15 amino acids. V was trimmed by 3 bases and J by 1 base, leaving 12 bases between them. Germline V gene data show CDR1 as SGHRS and CDR2 as YFSETQ. The DNA of the CDR3 is TGCGCCAGCAGCTCGGACGGGGAGGGCACAGATACGCAGTATTTT. Translation: CASSSDGEGTDTQYF.

This clone has just a few counts. The chain carries TRBV10-3 and TRBJ1-1; 7 positions match TRBD1. Germline V lookup: CDR1 ENHRY, CDR2 SYGVKD. The CDR3 length is 13 residues. V was pared by 8 bases and J by 1 base, with 4 bases of the junction left unmatched. CDR3 DNA: TGTGCCATCCAGGGGGGTGAGAACACTGAAGCTTTCTTT. Amino acid sequence: CAIQGGENTEAFF.

J is TRBJ2-1 and V is TRBV11-2; 10 positions match TRBD2. V was clipped by 1 base and J by 9 bases; unmatched bases: 12. The CDR3 loop spans 17 amino acids. CDR1 is SGHAT and CDR2 is FQNNGV in the germline V gene. DNA for the CDR3: TGTGCCAGCAGCTTAGTGACGACTAGCGGGCGATTCGGTGAGCAGTTCTTC. Translated, it gives CASSLVTTSGRFGEQFF.

The chain combines TRBV5-5 with TRBJ1-4, with 7 bases aligning to TRBD1. CDR1 and CDR2 (germline): SGHKS, YYEKEE (reference sequence). The CDR3 contains 16 residues. V shed 0 bases and J 3 bases; nucleotides not matched to a gene: 5. The CDR3 nucleotides read TGTGCCAGCAGCTTGGCCGTTGGGACAGCTAATGAAAAACTGTTTTTT. Protein product: CASSLAVGTANEKLFF.

This chain connects TRBV6-5 to TRBJ1-4; 9 bases are a match to TRBD1. Germline values: CDR1 MNHEY, CDR2 SVGAGI. The CDR3 consists of 14 residues. The J segment lost 8 bases and the V segment lost 6 bases, leaving 7 bases of the junction unmatched. The CDR3 nucleotides read TGTGCCAGCAGCTCCGGGACAGGGATCGAAAAACTGTTTTTT. Encoded protein: CASSSGTGIEKLFF.

V is TRBV7-2 and J is TRBJ2-3, with TRBD2 matching over 8 bases. Trimming at V came to 8 bases and at J to 5 bases, leaving 9 bases not matched to a gene. CDR1 and CDR2 from the germline V gene are SGHTA and FQGNSA. The CDR3 length is 14 residues. Written as DNA, the CDR3 is TGTGCCAGCGCGGGACGGGGGGGCCGAGATACGCAGTATTTT. It translates to CASAGRGGRDTQYF.

This clone has just one count. This chain links TRBV28 with TRBJ2-1; D ambiguous. The CDR3 is made up of 14 amino acids. The germline V gene encodes CDR1 MDHEN and CDR2 SYDVKM. Deletions cut 3 bases from V and 8 bases from J, with 14 bases between. The CDR3 DNA follows: TGTGCCAGCAGTTTTGGTAAAACGAGCGATGAGCAGTTCTTC. This translates into CASSFGKTSDEQFF.

The chain couples TRBV5-4 to TRBJ2-5, with 12 nucleotides matching TRBD2. The V and J ends lost 4 bases and 0 bases, in that order; junction bases with no gene match: 4. The CDR3 is 16 residues long. Germline V gene data show CDR1 as SGHNT and CDR2 as YYREEE (reference sequence). The DNA for the CDR3 is TGTGCCAGCAGCCCTCGACTAGCGGGGGACCAAGAGACCCAGTACTTC. Translated, it gives CASSPRLAGDQETQYF.

In its sample, this clone was seen a few times. The chain joins TRBV4-1 to TRBJ2-1, with 9 nucleotides matching TRBD2. Germline V CDR1 and CDR2: MGHRA, YSYEKL. This CDR3 region has 17 residues. V was clipped by 3 bases and J by 0 bases; unmatched bases: 6. Here the CDR3 DNA reads TGCGCCAGCAGCCAGGGACTAGCCCGTAGCTCCTACAATGAGCAGTTCTTC. Translated: CASSQGLARSSYNEQFF.

Concerning this clone: Other DNA sequences in the same sample also yield this CDR3. The chain recombines TRBV7-6 with TRBJ1-1; D ambiguous. This CDR3 is built from 13 residues. Germline CDR1 reads SGHVS; CDR2 reads FNYEAQ. Trimming shortened V by 1 base and J by 4 bases, and 7 bases separated the two germline ends. The chain's CDR3 is CASSLDSGTEAFF. CDR3 DNA: TGTGCCAGCAGCTTAGATAGTGGCACTGAAGCTTTCTTT.

The V gene is TRBV28, the J gene TRBJ2-3; D possibly corresponds to TRBD2 (7 bases). The germline V and J ends were trimmed by 3 bases and 2 bases, with 12 bases remaining between them. The CDR3 runs 15 residues. The germline V gene encodes CDR1 MDHEN and CDR2 SYDVKM. CDR3 sequence: CASSFGGPPTDTQYF. As DNA, the CDR3 is TGTGCCAGCAGTTTCGGGGGGCCCCCCACAGATACGCAGTATTTT.

This clone occurred a few times. The rearrangement links TRBV6-1 to TRBJ1-5; tentatively, D is TRBD1 (5 bases). The germline gives CDR1 MNHNS, CDR2 SASEGT. Trimming cost V 6 bases and J 7 bases, with 19 bases left between them. The CDR3 consists of 15 residues. The CDR3 spells CASRGRVGGEQPQHF. The CDR3 DNA sequence: TGTGCCAGCAGGGGAAGGGTGGGAGGGGAGCAGCCCCAGCATTTT.

This rearrangement joins TRBV5-1 to TRBJ1-1, with a tentative D call TRBD1 (5 bases). The germline V and J ends were trimmed by 1 base and 2 bases, with 9 bases remaining between them. The CDR3 runs to 14 residues. Germline V CDR1 and CDR2: SGHRS, YFSETQ. For the CDR3, the DNA is TGCGCCAGCAGCTTGTTCGACAGTAACACTGAAGCTTTCTTT. Amino acid sequence: CASSLFDSNTEAFF.